The 17 T cell receptor beta chains given below trace back to one sample, sequenced in a study of blood T cells in healthy people across ages. Sample-barcoded 5' priming and a J-beta primer mix drove a second PCR of about 6 to 11 cycles. Using its own MiXCR run on the 5' RACE reads, TCRdb lists one record per CDR3 protein. The sample contains around 990,000 distinct CDR3 sequences, roughly two fifths of which appear only once. Sample: blood. The receptor source for this set is a man younger than 35 in good health.

This clonotype was detected only a few times. The chain employs TRBV10-3 and TRBJ1-1, with a weak D call TRBD1 (5 bases). Germline V gives CDR1 ENHRY, CDR2 SYGVKD. Trimming stripped 11 bases from V and 5 bases from J, with 21 bases between. The CDR3 has 14 residues. The CDR3 protein is CASLTGTRGTEAFF. CDR3 bases: TGTGCCTCCCTTACCGGGACTCGGGGAACTGAAGCTTTCTTT.

The chain couples TRBV12-3 or TRBV12-4 to TRBJ2-1; TRBD1 agrees at 7 bases. With V trimmed by 5 bases and J by 11 bases, 9 bases remained unmatched. This CDR3 comprises 13 residues. CDR3 protein: CASSGGQSEQQFF. The CDR3 DNA sequence: TGTGCCAGCAGTGGGGGACAGTCAGAACAGCAGTTCTTC.

This clonotype was observed many times. The chain recombines TRBV29-1 with TRBJ1-2; TRBD1 is a possible D gene (5 bases). Germline CDR1 and CDR2: SQVTM and ANQGSEA. This CDR3 has 12 amino acids. The V end was cut by 7 bases, the J end by 3 bases, with 12 bases between. The CDR3 coding sequence is TGCAGCGATCAGGGTCCTCACTATGGCTACACCTTC. Translating it yields CSDQGPHYGYTF.

V is TRBV6-5 and J is TRBJ1-5, with D unclear. Germline-derived CDR1 and CDR2 are MNHEY and SVGAGI. V was pared by 6 bases and J by 7 bases, with 16 bases between. The CDR3 runs 14 residues. DNA for the CDR3: TGTGCCAGCAGCGGCGTTAGGGTAGAGCAGCCCCAGCATTTT. It yields the protein CASSGVRVEQPQHF.

The chain links TRBV6-5 to TRBJ2-1, with TRBD2 identical over 7 bases. Per the germline V gene, CDR1 is MNHEY and CDR2 is SVGAGI. With V trimmed by 8 bases and J by 8 bases, 6 bases remained unmatched. This CDR3 comprises 12 residues. CDR3 coding DNA: TGTGCCAGCCGTCGGGGGGTCGATGAGCAGTTCTTC. Amino acid sequence: CASRRGVDEQFF.

The chain combines TRBV11-2 with TRBJ2-5; D may be TRBD1 (6 bases). Germline V CDR1 and CDR2: SGHAT, FQNNGV. This CDR3 has 12 amino acids. Trimming pared 4 bases from V and 3 bases from J, leaving 6 bases between. The CDR3 nucleotides are TGTGCCAGCAGCTACAGGGAAGAGACCCAGTACTTC. Its protein is CASSYREETQYF. The full variable domain, with the rest looked up from reference TRBV11-2 and TRBJ2-5, is EAGVAQSPRYKIIEKRQSVAFWCNPISGHATLYWYQQILGQGPKLLIQFQNNGVVDDSQLPKDRFSAERLKGVDSTLKIQPAKLEDSAVYLCASSYREETQYFGPGTRLLVL.

This chain joins TRBV14 and TRBJ1-2; weak D call: TRBD1 (6 bases). Between the trimmed V and J ends, which lost 5 bases and 1 base, there was a span of 14 bases. This CDR3 comprises 15 residues. Germline values: CDR1 SGHDN, CDR2 FVKESK. The CDR3 bases are TGTGCCAGCAGCGTACGGGACATCGTTAACTATGGCTACACCTTC. As protein: CASSVRDIVNYGYTF.

The chain combines TRBV12-3 or TRBV12-4 with TRBJ1-1, with TRBD1 as a possible D gene (5 bases). This CDR3 has 15 amino acids. The V end was cut by 7 bases, the J end by 4 bases, with 19 bases between. The CDR3 DNA reads TGTGCCAGCACCACCCTAGGGGCAGCTCTCACTGAAGCTTTCTTT. This translates into CASTTLGAALTEAFF.

The V gene is TRBV7-2, the J gene TRBJ2-1, with TRBD1 identical over 10 bases. The V gene end was trimmed by 7 bases and the J gene end by 8 bases; junction bases not matched to a gene: 5. The CDR3 is 13 residues long. Per germline, CDR1 SGHTA and CDR2 FQGNSA. CDR3 DNA: TGTGCCAGCACCCAGACAGGGGGCTATGAGCAGTTCTTC. Protein product: CASTQTGGYEQFF.

V is TRBV4-1 and J is TRBJ2-1; D remains ambiguous. CDR1 is MGHRA, CDR2 YSYEKL, per germline. Between the trimmed V and J ends, which lost 1 base and 7 bases, there was a span of 11 bases. The CDR3 spans 14 residues. As DNA, the CDR3 is TGCGCCAGCAGCCAAGCATCCTTCGGGAATGAGCAGTTCTTC. Translation: CASSQASFGNEQFF.

The CDR3 region is CASNQYHEQYF. CDR3 nucleotide sequence: TGTGCCAGCAATCAATACCACGAGCAGTACTTC. The chain carries TRBV6-2 or TRBV6-3 and TRBJ2-7; D remains ambiguous. The CDR3 is 11 amino acids. Trimming stripped 7 bases from V and 5 bases from J, with 9 bases between. Germline V gene lookup returns CDR1 MNHEY and CDR2 SVGEGT.

The chain recombines TRBV12-3 or TRBV12-4 with TRBJ2-4; 9 bases match TRBD1. Germline trimming cut 5 bases from V and 13 bases from J; bases unmatched to any gene: 15. The CDR3 runs 15 residues. CDR3 DNA: TGTGCCAGCAGTCACCGGGACAGGGACGACAATGAGCAGTACTTC. Amino acids: CASSHRDRDDNEQYF.

The chain carries TRBV20-1 and TRBJ2-3; D is perhaps TRBD2 (6 bases). Germline CDR1 is DFQATT and CDR2 is SNEGSKA (reference sequence). Deletions cut 5 bases from V and 6 bases from J, with 21 bases between. CDR3 size: 15 residues. CDR3 sequence (DNA): TGCAGTGCTGGACGAGGGGCGGAGGGATGGGATACGCAGTATTTT. Protein: CSAGRGAEGWDTQYF.

The sample holds a few counts of this clonotype. J is TRBJ2-4 and V is TRBV3-1; D is unresolved. This CDR3 has 16 residues. Germline V gene sequence: CDR1 LGHDT, CDR2 YNNKEL (reference sequence). The V and J ends lost 3 bases and 0 bases respectively, with 12 bases between them. For the CDR3, the DNA is TGTGCCAGCAGCCACCGGCAGACACTAGCCAAAAACATTCAGTACTTC. Protein sequence: CASSHRQTLAKNIQYF.

The chain's CDR3 is CASSSPSLRAQGYTF. In nucleotides, the CDR3 is TGTGCCAGCAGCTCCCCCTCCCTCAGGGCTCAGGGCTACACCTTC. The V call is TRBV7-9, the J call TRBJ1-2; perhaps TRBD1 as D (5 bases). V lost 4 bases and J lost 8, with 20 bases in between. CDR1 is SEHNR and CDR2 is FQNEAQ in the germline V gene (reference sequence). This CDR3 contains 15 residues.

The chain is built from TRBV7-9 and TRBJ2-1; 8 bases are a match to TRBD1. The V gene end was trimmed by 4 bases and the J gene end by 2 bases; junction bases not matched to a gene: 19. CDR1 and CDR2 from the germline V gene are SEHNR and FQNEAQ (reference sequence). The CDR3 totals 20 residues. CDR3 loop: CASSSGAGTGEDEAYNEQFF. The CDR3, as DNA: TGTGCCAGCAGCTCCGGAGCCGGGACAGGAGAAGATGAAGCCTACAATGAGCAGTTCTTC.

This clonotype turned up a few times. The chain couples TRBV20-1 to TRBJ1-2; the D gene is possibly TRBD1 (5 bases). Germline V CDR1 and CDR2: DFQATT, SNEGSKA (reference sequence). The germline V and J ends were trimmed by 1 base and 0 bases, with 12 bases remaining between them. The CDR3 extends over 15 amino acids. Here the CDR3 reads CSARGGVDPNYGYTF. The CDR3 region has the DNA TGCAGTGCTAGAGGGGGGGTCGATCCTAACTATGGCTACACCTTC.